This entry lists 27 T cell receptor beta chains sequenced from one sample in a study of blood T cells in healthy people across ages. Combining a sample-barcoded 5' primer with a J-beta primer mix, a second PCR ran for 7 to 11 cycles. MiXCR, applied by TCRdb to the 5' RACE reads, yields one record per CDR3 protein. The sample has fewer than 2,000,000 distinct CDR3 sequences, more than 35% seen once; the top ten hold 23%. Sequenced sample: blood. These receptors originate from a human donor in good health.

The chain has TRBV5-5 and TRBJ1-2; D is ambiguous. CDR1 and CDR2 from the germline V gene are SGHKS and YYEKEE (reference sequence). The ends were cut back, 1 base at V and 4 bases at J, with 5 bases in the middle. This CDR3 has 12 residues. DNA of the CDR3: TGTGCCAGCAGCTTGAGTACCTATGGCTACACCTTC. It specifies CASSLSTYGYTF. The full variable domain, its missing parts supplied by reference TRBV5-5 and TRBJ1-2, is DAGVTQSPTHLIKTRGQQVTLRCSPISGHKSVSWYQQVLGQGPQFIFQYYEKEERGRGNFPDRFSARQFPNYSSELNVNALLLGDSALYLCASSLSTYGYTFGSGTRLTVV.

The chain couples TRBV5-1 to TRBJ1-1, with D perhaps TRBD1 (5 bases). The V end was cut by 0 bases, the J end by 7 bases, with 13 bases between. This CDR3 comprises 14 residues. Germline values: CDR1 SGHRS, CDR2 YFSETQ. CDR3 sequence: CASSLEGVGNEAFF. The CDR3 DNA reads TGCGCCAGCAGCTTGGAAGGGGTCGGGAATGAAGCTTTCTTT. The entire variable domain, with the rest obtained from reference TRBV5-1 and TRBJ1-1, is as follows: KAGVTQTPRYLIKTRGQQVTLSCSPISGHRSVSWYQQTPGQGLQFLFEYFSETQRNKGNFPGRFSGRQFSNSRSEMNVSTLELGDSALYLCASSLEGVGNEAFFGQGTRLTVV.

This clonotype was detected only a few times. The CDR3 spells CASSWGAGGYTF. CDR3 coding DNA: TGTGCCAGCAGTTGGGGGGCGGGCGGCTACACCTTC. The chain links TRBV6-5 to TRBJ1-2, with a possible D match to TRBD1 (6 bases). The CDR3 extends over 12 amino acids. Looked up from germline, CDR1 is MNHEY and CDR2 is SVGAGI. V was shortened by 4 bases and J by 8 bases, with 11 bases between the two germline ends.

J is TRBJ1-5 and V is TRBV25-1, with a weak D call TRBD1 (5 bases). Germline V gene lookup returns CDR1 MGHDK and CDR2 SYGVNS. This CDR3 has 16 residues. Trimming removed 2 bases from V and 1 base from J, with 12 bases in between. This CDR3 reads CASSEGEGASNQPQHF. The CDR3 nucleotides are TGTGCCAGCAGTGAAGGTGAAGGGGCAAGCAATCAGCCCCAGCATTTT. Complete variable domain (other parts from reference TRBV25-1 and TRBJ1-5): EADIYQTPRYLVIGTGKKITLECSQTMGHDKMYWYQQDPGMELHLIHYSYGVNSTEKGDLSSESTVSRIRTEHFPLTLESARPSHTSQYLCASSEGEGASNQPQHFGDGTRLSIL.

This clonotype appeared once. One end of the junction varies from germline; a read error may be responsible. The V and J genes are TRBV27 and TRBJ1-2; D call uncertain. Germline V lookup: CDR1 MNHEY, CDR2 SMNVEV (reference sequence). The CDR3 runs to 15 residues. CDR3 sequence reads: CASSLVLGGNYGYIF. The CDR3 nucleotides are TGTGCCAGCAGTTTGGTTCTAGGTGGGAACTATGGCTACATCTTC.

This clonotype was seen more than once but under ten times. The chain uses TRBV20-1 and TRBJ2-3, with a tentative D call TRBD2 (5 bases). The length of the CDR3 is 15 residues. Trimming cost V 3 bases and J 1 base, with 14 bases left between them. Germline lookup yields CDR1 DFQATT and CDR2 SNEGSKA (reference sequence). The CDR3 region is CSASMAAGGTDTQYF. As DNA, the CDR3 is TGCAGTGCTAGTATGGCCGCCGGGGGCACAGATACGCAGTATTTT.

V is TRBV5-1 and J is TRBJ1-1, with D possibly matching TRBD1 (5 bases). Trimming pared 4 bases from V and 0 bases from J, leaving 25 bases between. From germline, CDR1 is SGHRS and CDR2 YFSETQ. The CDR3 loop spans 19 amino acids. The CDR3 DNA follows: TGCGCCAGCAGCAAAAAGACAGAGCCCGGGGGGATAATGAACACTGAAGCTTTCTTT. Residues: CASSKKTEPGGIMNTEAFF.

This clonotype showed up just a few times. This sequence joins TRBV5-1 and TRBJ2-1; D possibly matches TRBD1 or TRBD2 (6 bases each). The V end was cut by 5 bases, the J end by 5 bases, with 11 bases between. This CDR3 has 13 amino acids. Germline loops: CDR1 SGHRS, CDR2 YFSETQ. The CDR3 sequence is CASRKGGDNEQFF. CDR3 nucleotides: TGCGCCAGCAGGAAGGGGGGAGACAATGAGCAGTTCTTC. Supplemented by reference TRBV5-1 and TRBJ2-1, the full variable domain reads KAGVTQTPRYLIKTRGQQVTLSCSPISGHRSVSWYQQTPGQGLQFLFEYFSETQRNKGNFPGRFSGRQFSNSRSEMNVSTLELGDSALYLCASRKGGDNEQFFGPGTRLTVL.

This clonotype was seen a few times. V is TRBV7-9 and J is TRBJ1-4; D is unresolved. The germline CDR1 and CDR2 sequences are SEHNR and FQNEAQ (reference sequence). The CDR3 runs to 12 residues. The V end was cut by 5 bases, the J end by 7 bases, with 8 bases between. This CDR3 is CASSVSGEKLFF. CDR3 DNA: TGTGCCAGCAGCGTTTCAGGTGAAAAACTGTTTTTT.

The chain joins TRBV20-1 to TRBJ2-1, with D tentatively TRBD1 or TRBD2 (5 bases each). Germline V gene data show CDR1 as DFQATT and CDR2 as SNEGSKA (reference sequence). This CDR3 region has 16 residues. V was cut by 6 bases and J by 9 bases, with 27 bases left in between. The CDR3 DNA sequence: TGCAGTGCCGGCCCTTGGGACGGACGTGGCACTGGTGAGCAGTTCTTC. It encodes CSAGPWDGRGTGEQFF.

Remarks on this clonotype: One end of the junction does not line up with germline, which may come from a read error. The CDR3 sequence is CASSLGQGGETRYF. Here the CDR3 DNA reads TGCGCCAGCAGCCTTGGACAGGGCGGAGAGACCCGGTACTTC. The V and J genes are TRBV5-4 and TRBJ2-5; 8 nucleotides match TRBD1. Germline loops: CDR1 SGHNT, CDR2 YYREEE (reference sequence). CDR3 size: 14 residues.

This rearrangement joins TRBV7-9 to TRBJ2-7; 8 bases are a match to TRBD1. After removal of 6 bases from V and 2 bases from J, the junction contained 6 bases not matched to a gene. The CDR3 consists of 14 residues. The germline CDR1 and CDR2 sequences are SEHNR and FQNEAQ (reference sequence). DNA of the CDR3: TGTGCCAGCAGTCAGTCGGACAGGGCCTACGAGCAGTACTTC. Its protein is CASSQSDRAYEQYF.

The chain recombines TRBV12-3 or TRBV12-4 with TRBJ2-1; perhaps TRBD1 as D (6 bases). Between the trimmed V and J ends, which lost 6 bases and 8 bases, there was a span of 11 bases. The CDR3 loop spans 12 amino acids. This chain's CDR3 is CASRKYRDEQFF. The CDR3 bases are TGTGCCAGCAGAAAATACAGGGATGAGCAGTTCTTC.

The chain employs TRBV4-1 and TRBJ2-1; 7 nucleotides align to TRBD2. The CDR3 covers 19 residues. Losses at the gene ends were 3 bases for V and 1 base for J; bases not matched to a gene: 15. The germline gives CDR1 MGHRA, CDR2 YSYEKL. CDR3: CASSHLPAGVTLSYNEQFF. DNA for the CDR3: TGCGCCAGCAGCCACCTACCGGCGGGGGTTACATTATCCTACAATGAGCAGTTCTTC.

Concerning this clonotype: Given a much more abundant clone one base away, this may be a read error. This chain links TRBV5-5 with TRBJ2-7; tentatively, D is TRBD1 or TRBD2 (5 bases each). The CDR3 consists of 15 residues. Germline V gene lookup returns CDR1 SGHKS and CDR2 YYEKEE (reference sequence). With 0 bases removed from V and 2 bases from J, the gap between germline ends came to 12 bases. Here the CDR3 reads CASSLAGTAPYEQYF. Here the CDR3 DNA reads TGTGCCAGCAGCTTGGCCGGGACGGCACCCTACGAGCAGTACTTC.

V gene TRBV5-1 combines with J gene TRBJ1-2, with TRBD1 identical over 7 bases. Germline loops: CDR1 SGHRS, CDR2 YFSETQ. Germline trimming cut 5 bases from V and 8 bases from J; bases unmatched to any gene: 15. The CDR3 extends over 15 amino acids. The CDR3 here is CASSLRTGSDLGYTF. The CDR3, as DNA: TGCGCCAGCAGTCTTAGGACAGGTTCTGACCTGGGCTACACCTTC.

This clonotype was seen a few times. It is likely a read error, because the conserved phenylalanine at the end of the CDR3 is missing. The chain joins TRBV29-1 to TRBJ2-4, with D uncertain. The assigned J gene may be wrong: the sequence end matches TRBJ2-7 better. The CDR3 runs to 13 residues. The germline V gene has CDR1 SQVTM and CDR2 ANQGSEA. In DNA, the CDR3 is TGCAGCGTTGAATTGGCAAATTCCTACGAGCAGTACTGC. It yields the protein CSVELANSYEQYC.

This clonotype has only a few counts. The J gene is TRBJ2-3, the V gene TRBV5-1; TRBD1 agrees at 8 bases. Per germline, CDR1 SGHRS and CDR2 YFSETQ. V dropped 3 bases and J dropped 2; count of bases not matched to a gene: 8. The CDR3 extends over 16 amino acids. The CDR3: CASSYRRTGTTDTQYF. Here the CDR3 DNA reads TGCGCCAGCAGCTATCGACGGACAGGGACCACAGATACGCAGTATTTT.

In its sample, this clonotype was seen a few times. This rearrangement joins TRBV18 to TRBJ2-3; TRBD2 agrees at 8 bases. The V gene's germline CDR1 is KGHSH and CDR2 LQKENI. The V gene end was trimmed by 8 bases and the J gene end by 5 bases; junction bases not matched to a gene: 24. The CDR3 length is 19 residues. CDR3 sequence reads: CASHTGTREIPGMGDTQYF. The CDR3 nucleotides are TGTGCCAGCCATACCGGGACTAGAGAGATCCCGGGGATGGGAGATACGCAGTATTTT.

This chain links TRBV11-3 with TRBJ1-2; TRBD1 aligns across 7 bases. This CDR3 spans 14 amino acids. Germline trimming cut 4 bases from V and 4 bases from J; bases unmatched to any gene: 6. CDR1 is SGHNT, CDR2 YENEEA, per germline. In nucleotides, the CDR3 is TGTGCCAGCAGCTCGTCGGAGGGGGCCTATGGCTACACCTTC. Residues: CASSSSEGAYGYTF.

The CDR3 reads CSVELGQGNQPQHF. CDR3 nucleotides: TGCAGCGTTGAATTGGGACAGGGCAATCAGCCCCAGCATTTT. The chain employs TRBV29-1 and TRBJ1-5, with 8 bases lining up with TRBD1. Germline V gives CDR1 SQVTM, CDR2 ANQGSEA. V lost 2 bases to trimming and J lost 2 bases; unmatched junction nucleotides: 2. The length of the CDR3 is 14 residues.

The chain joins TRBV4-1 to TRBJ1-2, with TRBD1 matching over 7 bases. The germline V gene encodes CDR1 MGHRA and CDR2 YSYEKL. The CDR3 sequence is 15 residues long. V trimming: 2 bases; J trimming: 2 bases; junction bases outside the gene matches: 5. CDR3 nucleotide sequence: TGCGCCAGCAGCCAACCAACCAGGGGGAACTATGGCTACACCTTC. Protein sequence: CASSQPTRGNYGYTF.

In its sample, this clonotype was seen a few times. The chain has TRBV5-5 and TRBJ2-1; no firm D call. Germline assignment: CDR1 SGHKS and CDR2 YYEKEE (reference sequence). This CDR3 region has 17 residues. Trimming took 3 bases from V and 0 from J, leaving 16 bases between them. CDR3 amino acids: CASSYIVGSPSYNEQFF. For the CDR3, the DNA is TGTGCCAGCAGCTACATTGTTGGGTCGCCCTCCTACAATGAGCAGTTCTTC.

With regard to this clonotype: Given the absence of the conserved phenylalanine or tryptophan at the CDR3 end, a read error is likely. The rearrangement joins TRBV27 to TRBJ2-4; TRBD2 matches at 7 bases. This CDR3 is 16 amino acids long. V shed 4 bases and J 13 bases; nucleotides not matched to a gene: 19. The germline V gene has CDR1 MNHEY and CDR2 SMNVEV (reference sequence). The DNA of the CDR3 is TGTGCCAGCAGTTCTGCGGGGGTGTGGCAACGTGAGAGGCAGTACTTA. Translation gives CASSSAGVWQRERQYL.

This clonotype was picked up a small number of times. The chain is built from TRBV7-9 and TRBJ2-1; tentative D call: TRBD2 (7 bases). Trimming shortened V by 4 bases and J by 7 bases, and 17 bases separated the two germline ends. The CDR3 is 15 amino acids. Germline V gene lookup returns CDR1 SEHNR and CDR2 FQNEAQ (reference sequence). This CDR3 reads CASSSLGGGQNEQFF. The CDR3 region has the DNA TGTGCCAGCAGCTCCCTTGGGGGGGGCCAAAATGAGCAGTTCTTC.

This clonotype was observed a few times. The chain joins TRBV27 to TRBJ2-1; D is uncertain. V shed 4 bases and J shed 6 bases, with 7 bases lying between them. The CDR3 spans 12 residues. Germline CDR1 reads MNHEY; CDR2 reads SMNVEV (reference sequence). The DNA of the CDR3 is TGTGCCAGCAGTTCCATGAGCAATGAGCAGTTCTTC. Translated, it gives CASSSMSNEQFF.

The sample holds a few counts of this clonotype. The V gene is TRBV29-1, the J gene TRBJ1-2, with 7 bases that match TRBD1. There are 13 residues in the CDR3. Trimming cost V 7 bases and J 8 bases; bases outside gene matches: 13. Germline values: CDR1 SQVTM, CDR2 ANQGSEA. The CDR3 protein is CSAGQAPDGGYTF. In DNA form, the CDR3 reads TGCAGCGCTGGACAGGCTCCAGATGGAGGCTACACCTTC.